The next 30 T cell receptor beta chains were all read from a single sample in a study of T-cell reconstitution after alpha-beta-depleted transplantation in children. Library preparation (for TCRbeta) was performed with unique molecular identifiers. MiXCR, run by TCRdb on the PCR reads, gives a single entry per CDR3 protein. The sample comprises approximately 240,000 distinct CDR3 sequences, 9% to 10% of which are singletons, and 5% to 5.5% rests with the top ten. This specimen was PBMCs from the stem cell graft donor, taken from the stem cell graft. The source is a human donor who donated a stem cell graft to a child with SCID.

The sample holds many counts of this clonotype. DNA for the CDR3: TGTGCCAGCAGCCACTCCCCAGGGACCCCCTACAATGAGCAGTTCTTC. Protein: CASSHSPGTPYNEQFF. V is TRBV14 and J is TRBJ2-1; perhaps D is TRBD1 or TRBD2 (5 bases each). There are 16 residues in the CDR3. Germline CDR1 is SGHDN and CDR2 is FVKESK. Trimming removed 3 bases from V and 2 bases from J, with 14 bases in between.

This clonotype showed up many times. The chain links TRBV15 to TRBJ1-1, with TRBD1 as a possible D gene (5 bases). The germline V and J ends were trimmed by 5 bases and 1 base, with 14 bases remaining between them. The CDR3 is 15 residues long. The V gene's germline CDR1 is LNHNV and CDR2 YYDKDF (reference sequence). CDR3 DNA: TGTGCCACCAGCCGGCGGCTACAGGAGAACACTGAAGCTTTCTTT. It encodes CATSRRLQENTEAFF.

Many counts were recorded for this clonotype. The chain uses TRBV5-1 and TRBJ2-2, with 7 bases lining up with TRBD1. Trimming removed 0 bases from V and 5 bases from J; junction bases left unmatched: 4. The CDR3 sequence is 15 residues long. CDR1 SGHRS and CDR2 YFSETQ come from the germline V gene. CDR3 in DNA: TGCGCCAGCAGCTTGGCCCCAGGGGGAACCGGGGAGCTGTTTTTT. Translation gives CASSLAPGGTGELFF. Using reference TRBV5-1 and TRBJ2-2 for the parts outside the CDR3, the full variable domain is KAGVTQTPRYLIKTRGQQVTLSCSPISGHRSVSWYQQTPGQGLQFLFEYFSETQRNKGNFPGRFSGRQFSNSRSEMNVSTLELGDSALYLCASSLAPGGTGELFFGEGSRLTVL.

This clonotype showed up many times. CDR3 DNA sequence: TGTGCCAGCAGTGAAGGGGACGGGGGCTATGGCTACACCTTC. Its protein product is CASSEGDGGYGYTF. This sequence joins TRBV6-1 and TRBJ1-2; tentative D call: TRBD1 (5 bases). Looked up from germline, CDR1 is MNHNS and CDR2 is SASEGT. The CDR3 length is 14 residues. V gave up 1 base and J gave up 4 bases, with 10 bases separating them.

There are many counts of this clonotype. The J gene is TRBJ2-3, the V gene TRBV12-3 or TRBV12-4; 8 bases line up with TRBD2. The CDR3 loop spans 14 amino acids. With V trimmed by 11 bases and J by 5 bases, 12 bases remained unmatched. The CDR3 spells CAVGRGGNIDTQYF. Written as DNA, the CDR3 is TGTGCCGTAGGCCGGGGGGGCAATATAGATACGCAGTATTTT.

A word on this clonotype: This may be a read error, as it is one base from a much larger clone. The V and J genes are TRBV20-1 and TRBJ2-2; D might be TRBD1 or TRBD2, each matching 5 bases. The germline V gene has CDR1 DFQATT and CDR2 SNEGSKA (reference sequence). This CDR3 has 15 amino acids. In nucleotides, the CDR3 is TGCAGTGCTTGGGACGGCCGGAAGAACACCTGGGAGCTGTTTTTT. Protein: CSAWDGRKNTWELFF.

This clonotype was detected ten times or more. This chain uses TRBV5-1 with TRBJ1-1; D remains ambiguous. V lost 0 bases, J lost 1 base, and 10 bases lay in between. CDR1 and CDR2 (germline): SGHRS, YFSETQ. The CDR3 is 15 residues long. The CDR3 protein is CASSLEVLGNTEAFF. The CDR3 coding sequence is TGCGCCAGCAGCTTGGAAGTCTTGGGGAACACTGAAGCTTTCTTT.

In regard to this clonotype: This clone may be a read error of a much larger clone one base away. The chain recombines TRBV5-1 with TRBJ2-5; D might be TRBD1 (7 bases). The CDR3 is made up of 13 amino acids. The germline V gene encodes CDR1 SGHRS and CDR2 YFSETQ. The CDR3 spells CASSFQGGETQSF. For the CDR3, the DNA is TGCGCCAGCAGCTTCCAGGGGGGAGAGACCCAGTCCTTC. Combining the CDR3 with reference TRBV5-1 and TRBJ2-5 gives the whole variable domain KAGVTQTPRYLIKTRGQQVTLSCSPISGHRSVSWYQQTPGQGLQFLFEYFSETQRNKGNFPGRFSGRQFSNSRSEMNVSTLELGDSALYLCASSFQGGETQSFGPGTRLLVL.

This clonotype was counted many times. The chain is built from TRBV2 and TRBJ2-2; D unresolved. The CDR3 length is 14 residues. The V and J ends lost 10 bases and 1 base respectively, with 13 bases between them. The germline V gene has CDR1 SNHLY and CDR2 FYNNEI. CDR3 loop: CATSAEMNTGELFF. The DNA of the CDR3 is TGTGCCACCTCGGCCGAGATGAACACCGGGGAGCTGTTTTTT. The full variable domain, rest sourced from reference TRBV2 and TRBJ2-2, is EPEVTQTPSHQVTQMGQEVILRCVPISNHLYFYWYRQILGQKVEFLVSFYNNEISEKSEIFDDQFSVERPDGSNFTLKIRSTKLEDSAMYFCATSAEMNTGELFFGEGSRLTVL.

This clonotype has more than one count but fewer than ten. The CDR3 protein is CATADGDTQYF. The CDR3 DNA sequence: TGTGCCACCGCAGATGGGGATACGCAGTATTTT. The chain couples TRBV24-1 to TRBJ2-3, with unresolved D. CDR3 length: 11 amino acids. Trimming took off 9 bases at V and 6 bases at J, with 9 bases between the two ends. Germline V gene sequence: CDR1 KGHDR, CDR2 SFDVKD.

At least ten counts were recorded for this clonotype. The J gene is TRBJ2-3, the V gene TRBV29-1, with D unclear. In germline, CDR1 is SQVTM, CDR2 ANQGSEA. CDR3 length: 13 amino acids. Trimming took off 2 bases at V and 3 bases at J, with 9 bases between the two ends. CDR3 DNA sequence: TGCAGCGTTGAACACGGAGATACAGATACGCAGTATTTT. Residues: CSVEHGDTDTQYF.

Many counts were recorded for this clonotype. CDR3 sequence: CASSPRTGGEAFF. CDR3 coding DNA: TGTGCCAGCAGCCCCCGGACGGGAGGTGAAGCTTTCTTT. V is TRBV5-5 and J is TRBJ1-1; D not certain. The germline V and J ends were trimmed by 4 bases and 7 bases, with 14 bases remaining between them. The CDR3 is made up of 13 amino acids. Germline CDR1 reads SGHKS; CDR2 reads YYEKEE (reference sequence).

As regards this clonotype: This may stem from a read error, because a much larger clone lies one nucleotide away. V is TRBV5-1 and J is TRBJ1-2, with D uncertain. V was pared by 0 bases and J by 4 bases, with 7 bases between. Per the germline V gene, CDR1 is SGHRS and CDR2 is YFSETQ. The CDR3 is made up of 13 amino acids. CDR3 region: CASSLDQIYGYTF. CDR3 nucleotides: TGCGCCAGCAGCTTGGACCAGATCTATGGCTACACCTTC.

This clonotype was observed many times. V usage is TRBV5-1 and J usage is TRBJ1-1, with D possibly being TRBD1 (5 bases). Trimming stripped 4 bases from V and 1 base from J, with 14 bases between. CDR3 length equals 15 residues. Germline V gene sequence: CDR1 SGHRS, CDR2 YFSETQ. The CDR3 DNA follows: TGCGCCAGCAGCCAAGAGGGGCTGCGGAACACTGAAGCTTTCTTT. Translated: CASSQEGLRNTEAFF. The variable domain in full, with the rest retrieved from reference TRBV5-1 and TRBJ1-1, is KAGVTQTPRYLIKTRGQQVTLSCSPISGHRSVSWYQQTPGQGLQFLFEYFSETQRNKGNFPGRFSGRQFSNSRSEMNVSTLELGDSALYLCASSQEGLRNTEAFFGQGTRLTVV.

This clonotype has at least ten counts. The chain links TRBV28 to TRBJ1-2, with D perhaps TRBD1 (6 bases). The CDR3 covers 13 residues. The germline gives CDR1 MDHEN, CDR2 SYDVKM. Trimming removed 4 bases at V and 1 base at J, with 7 bases between. Written as DNA, the CDR3 is TGTGCCAGCAGTTGGGGACATAACTATGGCTACACCTTC. Protein product: CASSWGHNYGYTF.

The chain couples TRBV20-1 to TRBJ1-2; D call uncertain. This CDR3 spans 11 amino acids. V lost 5 bases to trimming and J lost 0 bases, with 4 bases between them. CDR1 is DFQATT and CDR2 is SNEGSKA in the germline V gene (reference sequence). The CDR3 nucleotides read TGCAGTGCTTCCCCTAACTATGGCTACACCTTC. It encodes CSASPNYGYTF.

This clonotype was detected many times. The rearrangement links TRBV7-8 to TRBJ1-1; 9 positions agree with TRBD1. V was clipped by 0 bases and J by 8 bases; unmatched bases: 4. CDR3 size: 14 residues. Germline-derived CDR1 and CDR2 are SGHVS and FQNEAQ. This CDR3 reads CASSLATGGREAFF. Written as DNA, the CDR3 is TGTGCCAGCAGCTTAGCGACAGGGGGTCGGGAAGCTTTCTTT.

In this sample, this clonotype turned up many times. The gene calls are TRBV15 and TRBJ1-2; tentatively, D is TRBD1 (5 bases). CDR3 length equals 15 residues. Germline CDR1 reads LNHNV; CDR2 reads YYDKDF (reference sequence). V dropped 1 base and J dropped 3 bases, with 12 bases sitting between them. The CDR3 sequence is CATSRGGGEYYGYTF. CDR3 nucleotide sequence: TGTGCCACCAGCAGAGGGGGAGGGGAATACTATGGCTACACCTTC. The variable domain in full, completed from reference TRBV15 and TRBJ1-2, reads DAMVIQNPRYQVTQFGKPVTLSCSQTLNHNVMYWYQQKSSQAPKLLFHYYDKDFNNEADTPDNFQSRRPNTSFCFLDIRSPGLGDTAMYLCATSRGGGEYYGYTFGSGTRLTVV.

This clonotype was seen ten or more times. The CDR3 loop reads CASSGRKRVPSYYGYTF. Here the CDR3 DNA reads TGTGCCAGCAGCGGGCGGAAAAGGGTTCCCTCCTACTATGGCTACACCTTC. This chain links TRBV21-1 with TRBJ1-2. TRBV21-1 is annotated as a pseudogene. This CDR3 is 17 amino acids long.

In this sample, this clonotype turned up many times. V usage is TRBV5-1 and J usage is TRBJ2-3; D assignment may be TRBD1 or TRBD2 (6 bases each). The germline V gene has CDR1 SGHRS and CDR2 YFSETQ. The CDR3 sequence is 17 residues long. V dropped 2 bases and J dropped 5 bases, with 21 bases sitting between them. The CDR3 bases are TGCGCCAGCAGCTTATCCGTGGGGGGCGCGGGACAAGATACGCAGTATTTT. As protein: CASSLSVGGAGQDTQYF.

This clonotype came up many times. The chain uses TRBV4-2 and TRBJ1-2; no clear D gene. With 1 base removed from V and 4 bases from J, the gap between germline ends came to 16 bases. The V gene's germline CDR1 is LGHNA and CDR2 YNFKEQ. The CDR3 is made up of 16 amino acids. The CDR3 DNA reads as TGTGCCAGCAGCCAAGGCACAGCGGGTGATATCTATGGCTACACCTTC. This gives the protein CASSQGTAGDIYGYTF.

This clonotype was seen repeatedly, ten times or more. This sequence joins TRBV5-1 and TRBJ2-2; unclear D gene. V was shortened by 0 bases and J by 5 bases, with 11 bases between the two germline ends. The germline V gene has CDR1 SGHRS and CDR2 YFSETQ. CDR3 length equals 15 residues. CDR3 in DNA: TGCGCCAGCAGCTTGGCCCCAACAGAAACCGGGGAGCTGTTTTTT. Its translation: CASSLAPTETGELFF.

This clonotype was seen ten or more times. This rearrangement joins TRBV29-1 to TRBJ2-2, with D hard to call. Trimming stripped 3 bases from V and 1 base from J, with 3 bases between. Germline-derived CDR1 and CDR2 are SQVTM and ANQGSEA. This CDR3 has 12 residues. The chain's CDR3 is CSVEGNTGELFF. DNA for the CDR3: TGCAGCGTTGAGGGGAACACCGGGGAGCTGTTTTTT.

J is TRBJ2-3 and V is TRBV24-1; D gene uncertain. Germline lookup yields CDR1 KGHDR and CDR2 SFDVKD. V gave up 4 bases and J gave up 6 bases, with 10 bases separating them. This CDR3 has 13 residues. Here the CDR3 DNA reads TGTGCCACCAGTGACTCGAATGGGGATACGCAGTATTTT. Encoded protein: CATSDSNGDTQYF.

This clonotype was counted at least ten times. The V call is TRBV24-1, the J call TRBJ2-3; TRBD1 is a possible D gene (6 bases). CDR1 is KGHDR and CDR2 is SFDVKD in the germline V gene. Between the trimmed V and J ends, which lost 0 bases and 3 bases, there was a span of 12 bases. CDR3 length: 16 amino acids. CDR3 loop: CATSDLRARGTDTQYF. As DNA, the CDR3 is TGTGCCACCAGTGATTTGAGGGCCAGGGGTACAGATACGCAGTATTTT.

In its sample, this clonotype was seen many times. The chain combines TRBV29-1 with TRBJ1-1; perhaps TRBD1 as D (5 bases). Germline CDR1 SQVTM, CDR2 ANQGSEA. The CDR3 covers 14 residues. The V end lost 6 bases, the J end lost 4 bases, and 18 bases lay between the germline ends. The CDR3, as DNA: TGCAGCGTAACCGAAGGCGGGGGAGGCACTGAAGCTTTCTTT. It translates to CSVTEGGGGTEAFF.

This clonotype was seen many times. The V and J genes are TRBV3-1 and TRBJ1-1; a weak D match, TRBD1 (6 bases). V lost 0 bases and J 11 bases, leaving 16 bases between the germline ends. CDR1 LGHDT and CDR2 YNNKEL come from the germline V gene (reference sequence). The CDR3 has 14 residues. This CDR3 is CASSQEGGVGRAFF. CDR3 DNA: TGTGCCAGCAGCCAAGAGGGGGGCGTAGGTCGGGCTTTCTTT.

The rearrangement links TRBV9 to TRBJ1-6, with 10 bases that match TRBD1. CDR3 length: 14 residues. V lost 0 bases, J lost 9 bases, and 0 bases stayed unmatched. Germline CDR1 SGDLS, CDR2 YYNGEE. CDR3 sequence reads: CASSVGQGASPLHF. For the CDR3, the DNA is TGTGCCAGCAGCGTAGGACAGGGGGCTTCACCCCTCCACTTT.

This clonotype was seen many times. The V call is TRBV10-3, the J call TRBJ1-2, with D perhaps TRBD1 (5 bases). In germline, CDR1 is ENHRY, CDR2 SYGVKD. V was shortened by 3 bases and J by 3 bases, with 14 bases between the two germline ends. The CDR3 loop spans 15 amino acids. The CDR3 sequence: CAISDFKQGDYGYTF. CDR3 coding DNA: TGTGCCATCAGTGATTTTAAGCAGGGTGACTATGGCTACACCTTC.

This clonotype has a count of ten or more. The rearrangement uses TRBV10-3 and TRBJ1-1; the D is unclear. The CDR3 has 14 amino acids. CDR1 is ENHRY, CDR2 SYGVKD, per germline. V was cut by 2 bases and J by 3 bases, with 10 bases left in between. The CDR3 here is CAISEVPGDTEAFF. In DNA form, the CDR3 reads TGTGCCATCAGTGAGGTGCCTGGGGACACTGAAGCTTTCTTT.